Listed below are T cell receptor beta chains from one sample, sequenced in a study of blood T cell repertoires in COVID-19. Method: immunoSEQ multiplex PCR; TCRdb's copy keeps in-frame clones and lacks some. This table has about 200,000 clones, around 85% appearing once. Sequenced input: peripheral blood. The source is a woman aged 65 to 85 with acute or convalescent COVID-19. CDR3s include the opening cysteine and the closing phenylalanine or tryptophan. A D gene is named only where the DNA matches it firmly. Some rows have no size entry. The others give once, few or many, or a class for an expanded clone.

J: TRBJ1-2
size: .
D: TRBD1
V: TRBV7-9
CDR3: CASSLEEGAAYGYTF

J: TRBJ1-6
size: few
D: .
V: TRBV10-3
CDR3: CAISDTTGNNSPLHF

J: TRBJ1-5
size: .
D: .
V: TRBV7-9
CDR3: CASRLPGWENSPPHQPQHF

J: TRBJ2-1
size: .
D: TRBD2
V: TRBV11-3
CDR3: CASSWGGYEQFF

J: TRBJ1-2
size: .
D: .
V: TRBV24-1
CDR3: CATSDGRVGYTF

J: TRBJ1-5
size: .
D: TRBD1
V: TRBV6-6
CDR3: CASSPGQGVQPQHF

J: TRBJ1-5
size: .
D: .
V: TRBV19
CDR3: CASSIGGGSNQPQHF

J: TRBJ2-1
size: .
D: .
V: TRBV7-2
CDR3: CASSLAVRVYNEQFF

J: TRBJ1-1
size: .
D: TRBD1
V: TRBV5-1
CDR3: CASSQPTGVNTEAFF

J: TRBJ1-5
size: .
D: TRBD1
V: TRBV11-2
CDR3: CASSFSDRVEQPQHF

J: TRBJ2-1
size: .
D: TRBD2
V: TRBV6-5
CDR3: CASSNSGSGEQFF

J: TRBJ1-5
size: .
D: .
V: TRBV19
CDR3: CASSNTRGNQPQHF

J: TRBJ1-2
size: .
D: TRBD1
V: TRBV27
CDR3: CASSSDRVNYGYTF

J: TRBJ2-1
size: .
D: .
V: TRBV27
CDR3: CASSLGRKFHEQFF

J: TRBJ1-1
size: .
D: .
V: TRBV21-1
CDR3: CASSKLRGRGTEAFF

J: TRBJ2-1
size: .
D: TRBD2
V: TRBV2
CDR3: CASSPVGGRGYNEQFF

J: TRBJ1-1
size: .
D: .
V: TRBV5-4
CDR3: CASSWIGGTEAFF

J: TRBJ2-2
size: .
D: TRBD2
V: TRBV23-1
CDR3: CASSRAGGPPNTGELFF

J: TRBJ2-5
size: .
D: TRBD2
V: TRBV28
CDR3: CASSSRLAGGETQYF

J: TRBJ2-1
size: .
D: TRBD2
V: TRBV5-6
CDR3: CASSPGGGRNEQFF

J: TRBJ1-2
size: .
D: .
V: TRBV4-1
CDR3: CASSQDRGSDYGYTF

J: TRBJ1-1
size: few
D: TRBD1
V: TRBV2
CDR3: CASSVNQGAIAEAFF

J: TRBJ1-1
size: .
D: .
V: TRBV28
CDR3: CASSSTRQEAFF

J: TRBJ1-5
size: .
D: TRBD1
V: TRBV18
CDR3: CASSQGTGFSQPQHF